These T cell receptor beta chains were read from a single sample in a study of cytomegalovirus exposure and HLA in healthy donors. Here immunoSEQ multiplex PCR was the method, and the copy in TCRdb shows in-frame clones only, minus some. The sample consists of about 120,000 clones, around 90% of them appearing once. The sample taken for sequencing was PBMCs. All receptors come from a woman under 30 in good health and CMV-seronegative. Each CDR3 is given with its conserved first and last residue. Each record gives: CDR3 protein, J gene, V gene.

cdr3_aa: CATTMGGSPTDTQYF; j_call: TRBJ2-3; v_call: TRBV27
cdr3_aa: CASSIYGAPEQYF; j_call: TRBJ2-7; v_call: TRBV19
cdr3_aa: CASSLWASGTGTDTQYF; j_call: TRBJ2-3; v_call: TRBV28
cdr3_aa: CASSLGGFTDTQYF; j_call: TRBJ2-3; v_call: TRBV7-9
cdr3_aa: CASSLAGGNQPQHF; j_call: TRBJ1-5; v_call: TRBV19
cdr3_aa: CASSLERGDTEAFF; j_call: TRBJ1-1; v_call: TRBV5-1
cdr3_aa: CASSTRPQGTGNQPQHF; j_call: TRBJ1-5; v_call: TRBV27
cdr3_aa: CASSLTPGTSGPSSYEQYF; j_call: TRBJ2-7; v_call: TRBV7-8
cdr3_aa: CASERAGDNEQFF; j_call: TRBJ2-1; v_call: TRBV6-6
cdr3_aa: CASSAQGSYGYTF; j_call: TRBJ1-2; v_call: TRBV5-1
cdr3_aa: CASSIALVAEYYEQYF; j_call: TRBJ2-7; v_call: TRBV19
cdr3_aa: CASSLAGRVGLDTQYF; j_call: TRBJ2-3; v_call: TRBV5-1
cdr3_aa: CSGGDRVLGDTQYF; j_call: TRBJ2-3; v_call: TRBV29-1
cdr3_aa: CASRIQPTGSPYNEQFF; j_call: TRBJ2-1; v_call: TRBV4-1
cdr3_aa: CASSSGLAGNNEQFF; j_call: TRBJ2-1; v_call: TRBV7-6
cdr3_aa: CASSVDGKSYNEQFF; j_call: TRBJ2-1; v_call: TRBV9
cdr3_aa: CASSPGTGTSYEQYF; j_call: TRBJ2-7; v_call: TRBV5-1
cdr3_aa: CASSIEGGGYGYTF; j_call: TRBJ1-2; v_call: TRBV19
cdr3_aa: CASSLYQRAEQFF; j_call: TRBJ2-1; v_call: TRBV28
cdr3_aa: CSASQQEGAFF; j_call: TRBJ1-1; v_call: TRBV20-1
cdr3_aa: CASSDSGESYNEQFF; j_call: TRBJ2-1; v_call: TRBV5-1
cdr3_aa: CASSEDGYEQYF; j_call: TRBJ2-7; v_call: TRBV2
cdr3_aa: CASSLRGGQGRREQYF; j_call: TRBJ2-7; v_call: TRBV7-6
cdr3_aa: CASSTLSTDTQYF; j_call: TRBJ2-3; v_call: TRBV19
cdr3_aa: CASSLEVVGVNEQFF; j_call: TRBJ2-1; v_call: TRBV7-3
cdr3_aa: CASSSLSALRDRDEKLFF; j_call: TRBJ1-4; v_call: TRBV5-6
cdr3_aa: CASSLNRGRSDTQYF; j_call: TRBJ2-3; v_call: TRBV6-6